This T cell receptor (beta chain) was obtained from a study of blood T cell repertoires in COVID-19. This table comes from immunoSEQ multiplex PCR, and its TCRdb copy is limited to in-frame clones, with some not included. The data hold a few hundred thousand clones, with approximately 89% observed a single time. V lost 5 bases, J lost 9 bases, and 10 bases stayed unmatched. CDR1 SGHVS and CDR2 FQNEAQ come from the germline V gene. This CDR3 is 14 amino acids long. Material for sequencing was peripheral blood. The receptor's source is a woman aged 25 to 39 with COVID-19, enrolled during active disease. The genes are TRBV7-8 and TRBJ2-1, with 7 nucleotides matching TRBD2. In DNA, the CDR3 is TGTGCCAGCAGCCCTGGACTAGATAGGGCTGAGCAGTTCTTC. Translation: CASSPGLDRAEQFF.